This TCR beta chain was recorded in a study of tumor-infiltrating lymphocytes in primary liver carcinoma (dated by TCRdb to the late 2010s). In terms of the full investigation: Between late 2015 and March 2016, about 5 patients in China with histopathologically diagnosed primary liver carcinoma had surgical resection. TCRbeta repertoire sequencing covered 35 specimens from 5 patients: around 25 tumor regions, 5 adjacent noncancerous liver tissues and 5 peripheral blood samples. Each sample produced about 3.65 to 7.13 million productive TCRbeta reads, and read depth showed no significant difference between tissue types. Of the five patients (three men and two women, aged 30 to 69 years), four had hepatocellular carcinoma and one had combined HCC and intrahepatic cholangiocarcinoma. Technical replicate repertoires showed high reproducibility, with mean shared-clone rates around 0.91 and correlation coefficients above 0.95. For each liver tumor, the study sampled five regions along with adjacent normal tissue and blood, and applied TCRbeta repertoire sequencing, expression microarrays and whole-exome sequencing. The five patients had tumors staged T1-T3 N0M0, with maximum diameters ranging from roughly 4.2 to 11 cm. What the authors observed across the whole study: Repertoire overlap was higher between tumor regions (mean roughly 35%) than tumor-adjacent (approximately 17%) or tumor-blood (roughly 14%) pairs, consistent with antigen-driven expansion. The top 250 clones made up a significantly larger repertoire fraction in tumors than in blood (p = 0.039). Only a few patients were included in the study, and the authors note that the findings should be validated in a larger study. Only the TCR beta chain was sequenced, which likely underestimates true repertoire diversity because unpaired alpha chains were not captured. Because the samples were bulk and unsorted, CD4+ and CD8+ T cell repertoires could not be compared.

TCRbeta-specific cDNA was reverse-transcribed from approximately 500 ng total RNA using a constant-region primer and ProtoScript II reverse transcriptase. TCRbeta libraries were built with three nested multiplex PCR rounds, a slightly modified ARM-PCR procedure. Each of the first two PCR rounds ran for nine to eleven cycles and used multiplex TRBV1-TRBV30 forward primers together with a Cbeta reverse primer. A final 25-cycle PCR with Deep VentR polymerase added sample barcodes and Illumina adapters. Amplicons of 200-500 bp were gel-purified with a QIAquick gel extraction kit before sequencing. An Illumina HiSeq 2500 was used to sequence the TCRbeta amplicons with 250-bp paired-end reads. On the study's bioinformatics: Trimmomatic v0.33 was used to quality-trim the reads, and FLASH v1.2.11 was used to merge paired reads so that full CDR3 sequences could be recovered. V, D and J germline segments were assigned to the rearranged TCRbeta sequences by MiGEC v1.2.1b. Clonotype statistics, along with Shannon-Wiener diversity indices, were calculated using VDJtools v1.0.0. To cut down on sampling bias, every analysis after diversity analysis relied on just the 250 most abundant clonotypes from each sample. TCRdb redid the processing of the public reads, applying fastp at Q25 and MiXCR, and retained in-frame beta chains. Each entry merges the rows of one CDR3 protein and shows their most common DNA and genes. The V and J calls here are based on TCRdb, not the publication. A total of about 300,000 distinct CDR3 sequences appear in this sample, approximately 60% of them only once. The ten most abundant clones make up roughly 9% of the sample.

This clonotype occurred a few times. Its binding antigen is unknown. One base away there is no much larger clone; base qualities are not given. Between the V and J ends, shortened by 5 bases and 6 bases respectively, the junction contains 10 bases. CDR1 and CDR2 are read off the germline V gene as MDHEN and SYDVKM. The CDR3 contains 12 residues, cysteine and phenylalanine counted. Only CDR3 DNA remains: 36 bases, in frame from the first base. Blood RNA was extracted from unsorted whole blood with TRIzol reagent; germline DNA came from the DNeasy Blood & Tissue kit. Chronic HBV infection was present in the patients, and the patients were treatment-naive at sampling. Before surgery, roughly 4.2 milliliters of peripheral blood were drawn into K2EDTA tubes.

This receptor was obtained from a man aged 35 to 55 with primary liver carcinoma and hepatitis B virus infection. Sequenced input: peripheral blood. The chain uses TRBV28 and TRBJ1-2; the D gene cannot be named for sure. The CDR3 protein is CASSASLNGYTF. In nucleotide form, the sequence is TGTGCCAGCAGTGCCAGTTTAAATGGCTACACCTTC.